A selection of T cell receptor beta chains follows, all from one sample in a study of T cell responses to AZD1222 COVID-19 vaccine. Repertoires were generated with immunoSEQ multiplex PCR, while TCRdb's copy carries only in-frame clones and drops some. The table shows 100,000 to 150,000 clones, with about nine tenths occurring only once. Sequenced material: peripheral blood, taken on day 0 of AZD1222 vaccination. All receptors derive from an adult in good health. The CDR3 runs from the conserved cysteine through the conserved F or W. D genes are given only for firm matches. Clone sizes are given selectively: once, few, many, or a class where the clone is expanded.

j_call d_call v_call clone_size cdr3_nt cdr3_aa
TRBJ1-2 - TRBV6-1 - TGTGCCAGCAGTGAATTGGCAGCTGGCTACACCTTC CASSELAAGYTF
TRBJ1-2 TRBD1 TRBV19 - TGTGCCAGTAGTATACAGGGGGCTTACTATGGCTACACCTTC CASSIQGAYYGYTF
TRBJ1-1 - TRBV18 - TGTGCCAGCTCACCACCGACAGGTCTGGCTTTCTTT CASSPPTGLAFF
TRBJ2-1 TRBD2 TRBV4-2 - TGTGCCAGCAGCCAAGATAGGACTAGCGGATACAATGAGCAGTTCTTC CASSQDRTSGYNEQFF
TRBJ2-3 TRBD2 TRBV5-1 - TGCGCCAGCAGGCCGGGGGCTAGCGGGACGGGCGCAGATACGCAGTATTTT CASRPGASGTGADTQYF
TRBJ2-7 TRBD1 TRBV5-5 - TGTGCCAGCAGCCCGGGGACAGGCCGCTCCTACGAGCAGTACTTC CASSPGTGRSYEQYF
TRBJ1-5 - TRBV2 - TGTGCCAGCAGTGGGGGAAATCAGCCCCAGCATTTT CASSGGNQPQHF
TRBJ1-2 - TRBV5-4 - TGTGCCAGCAGCTTATCGGGGGGGGCCCACTATGGCTACACCTTC CASSLSGGAHYGYTF
TRBJ2-1 - TRBV5-1 - TGCGCCAGCAGCTTGTCGACAGATGAGCAGTTCTTC CASSLSTDEQFF
TRBJ1-5 - TRBV9 - TGTGCCAGCAGCGCCGCTGAAGGGGCGACCCAGCATTTT CASSAAEGATQHF
TRBJ2-4 TRBD1 TRBV11-2 - TGTGCCAGCAGGTTTGAGGGACAGGGAGGCAAAAACATTCAGTACTTC CASRFEGQGGKNIQYF
TRBJ1-3 TRBD1 TRBV13 - TGTGCCAGCAGGGTGACAGGGTTCTCTGGAAACACCATATATTTT CASRVTGFSGNTIYF
TRBJ1-5 - TRBV5-1 - TGCGCCAGCAGCTTGGCCGGCGCCGGACCCCAGCATTTT CASSLAGAGPQHF
TRBJ2-2 TRBD2 TRBV9 - TGTGCCAGCAGCGTAGTTAGCGGGAGGGCCGGGGAGCTGTTTTTT CASSVVSGRAGELFF
TRBJ2-5 - TRBV14 once TGTGCCAGCAGCCAAGATTGGGGGATCGGAGAGACCCAGTACTTC CASSQDWGIGETQYF
TRBJ2-2 TRBD1 TRBV2 few TGTGCCAGCAGCCAGGGGCACAGGGGGCGAGGGACCGGGGAGCTGTTTTTT CASSQGHRGRGTGELFF
TRBJ1-6 TRBD1 TRBV4-1 - TGCGCCAGCAGCCCGTTGACAGGGGGCTCCTATAATTCACCCCTCCACTTT CASSPLTGGSYNSPLHF
TRBJ2-1 - TRBV6-1 - TGTGCCAGCAGTGAAATGATAGCGGTTGACAATGAGCAGTTCTTC CASSEMIAVDNEQFF
TRBJ2-3 TRBD2 TRBV7-3 - TGTGCCAGCAGCTTAAGGCCTAGCGGGAGGACAGATACGCAGTATTTT CASSLRPSGRTDTQYF
TRBJ1-1 TRBD1 TRBV28 - TGTGCCAGCGGAGGACAGGGCACGAACACTGAAGCTTTCTTT CASGGQGTNTEAFF
TRBJ2-1 - TRBV11-2 - TGTGCCAGCAGCAGGGGGGGGGCTAGGTACAATGAGCAGTTCTTC CASSRGGARYNEQFF
TRBJ1-4 - TRBV29-1 - TGCAGCGTTGCCCAGCAAGATGAAAAACTGTTTTTT CSVAQQDEKLFF
TRBJ1-3 - TRBV9 few TGTGCCAGCAGCGCCCAGGGGTGGACTGGAAACACCATATATTTT CASSAQGWTGNTIYF
TRBJ1-2 TRBD1 TRBV7-8 - TGTGCCAGCAGCCCAGGGGGCGCTGACTATGGCTACACCTTC CASSPGGADYGYTF
TRBJ2-6 - TRBV18 - TGTGCCAGCTCACTGTTCCCTGGGGCCAACGTCCTGACTTTC CASSLFPGANVLTF
TRBJ1-5 - TRBV29-1 once TGCAGCGTGGGGGGGACAACCGGACAGCCCCAGCATTTT CSVGGTTGQPQHF
TRBJ2-1 - TRBV24-1 - TGTGCCACCAGTGACAGGGTGGATGAGCAGTTCTTC CATSDRVDEQFF
TRBJ2-1 - TRBV4-1 - TGCGCCAGCAGCCGGCAAAGCTCCTACAATGAGCAGTTCTTC CASSRQSSYNEQFF
TRBJ1-6 - TRBV15 - TGTGCCACCAGCAGAGACGGGAAAGAGAACAGGCCAAAAGGGGCCAAAAAACCCCTCCACTTT CATSRDGKENRPKGAKKPLHF
TRBJ1-2 - TRBV7-3 - TGTGCCAGCAGCTTAGAGGAGGGGCAGGGCTACACCTTC CASSLEEGQGYTF
TRBJ2-5 TRBD1 TRBV6-5 - TGTGCCAGCAGTTCAGGGACAGGGGGAGAGACCCAGTACTTC CASSSGTGGETQYF
TRBJ2-2 - TRBV5-1 - TGCGCCAGCAGCTGGGGCAGCAACACCGGGGAGCTGTTTTTT CASSWGSNTGELFF